These T cell receptor beta chains were read from a single sample in a study of blood T cell repertoires in COVID-19. Assay used: immunoSEQ multiplex PCR; TCRdb lists only in-frame clones, some missing. The sample holds approximately 490,000 clones, less than 90% seen once. Sequenced sample: PBMCs or T cells enriched from blood (not recorded which). The receptors stem from a woman aged 60-75 years who had recovered from COVID-19. Both conserved end residues are part of each CDR3. Fields, in order: clone size, V gene, J gene, D gene, CDR3 DNA, CDR3 protein. The D gene is left open where the match is weak. Where a row states a size, it is once, few, many or the class of an expanded clone; other rows omit it.

>.|TRBV6-6|TRBJ1-6|.
TGTGCCAGCATCTCTACCCTGATTAATTCACCCCTCCACTTT
CASISTLINSPLHF
>.|TRBV7-6|TRBJ1-6|.
TGTGCCAGCAGTAGGACAGTTGATTCACCCCTCCACTTT
CASSRTVDSPLHF
>.|TRBV18|TRBJ1-5|TRBD1
TGTGCCAGCTCGCAGGGGGGAAGCAATCAGCCCCAGCATTTT
CASSQGGSNQPQHF
>.|TRBV7-2|TRBJ1-1|.
TGTGCCAGCAGCTCCCCTCTCGGGGGGAACACTGAAGCTTTCTTT
CASSSPLGGNTEAFF
>.|TRBV7-8|TRBJ2-3|TRBD2
TGTGCCAGCAGCCCAGGGACTAGCGGGGGGGCTAGAGATACGCAGTATTTT
CASSPGTSGGARDTQYF
>.|TRBV3-1/TRBV3-2|TRBJ2-4|.
TGTGCCAGCAGCCCCAAAGCGGCAAACATTCAGTACTTC
CASSPKAANIQYF
>.|TRBV10-3|TRBJ1-5|.
TGTGCCATTGGGCGAGGGCCCGATAAAAATAGCAATCAGCCCCAGCATTTT
CAIGRGPDKNSNQPQHF
>.|TRBV23-1|TRBJ2-5|TRBD2
TGCGCCAGCAGTCAAACCGTGGGCGGGGGACTAGAGACCCAGTACTTC
CASSQTVGGGLETQYF
>.|TRBV10-3|TRBJ2-2|.
TGTGCCATCGGGCAGGGTTACACCGGGGAGCTGTTTTTT
CAIGQGYTGELFF
>few|TRBV4-2|TRBJ2-1|.
TGTGCCAGCAGCCTAAAGACAGAGAACAATGAGCAGTTCTTC
CASSLKTENNEQFF
>once|TRBV2|TRBJ2-7|TRBD1
TGTGCCAGCGCCTGGGACAGGAACGACGAGCAGTACTTC
CASAWDRNDEQYF
>.|TRBV4-1|TRBJ1-1|TRBD1
TGCGCCAGCAGCCAAGAAACAGGGGGCCACACTGAAGCTTTCTTT
CASSQETGGHTEAFF
>.|TRBV5-1|TRBJ2-2|TRBD1
TGCGCCAGCAGCGCCGGGACAGGGGGACCCGGGGAGCTGTTTTTT
CASSAGTGGPGELFF
>.|TRBV7-9|TRBJ1-2|TRBD1
TGTGCCAGCAGCTTACAGGGGGAATTTCCTTGGGGCTACACCTTC
CASSLQGEFPWGYTF
>once|TRBV15|TRBJ1-5|.
TGTGCCACCAGCAGAGGAGGGTCGGGCGATCAGCCCCAGCATTTT
CATSRGGSGDQPQHF
>.|TRBV2|TRBJ2-3|TRBD1
TGTGCCAGCATGCCCGGACAGGCCCTCACAGATACGCAGTATTTT
CASMPGQALTDTQYF
>.|TRBV28|TRBJ1-1|.
TGTGCCAGCAGTTTGTTAGGGTTCGCTGGGGCTGTGGCTTTCTTT
CASSLLGFAGAVAFF
>.|TRBV2|TRBJ1-2|TRBD1
TGTGCCAGCAGCCTACAGGGGTCTCATGGCTACACCTTC
CASSLQGSHGYTF
>.|TRBV11-2|TRBJ1-6|.
TGTGCCAGCAGCCTCACTTATAATTCACCCCTCCACTTT
CASSLTYNSPLHF
>once|TRBV27|TRBJ1-6|.
TGTGCCAGCAGTTTATCGGTCCAGGGATGGAATTCACCCCTCCACTTT
CASSLSVQGWNSPLHF
>once|TRBV6-6|TRBJ1-2|.
TGTGCCGGATGCCGGGCAGGGGAACCCTCGGGCTATGGCTACACCTTC
CAGCRAGEPSGYGYTF
>.|TRBV4-2|TRBJ1-2|.
TGTGCCAGCAGCCAAGGACTGACAGCTACTAACTATGGCTACACCTTC
CASSQGLTATNYGYTF
>.|TRBV6-5|TRBJ2-7|.
TGTGCCAGCAGGCTAGCGAAGGACTACGAGCAGTACTTC
CASRLAKDYEQYF
>.|TRBV10-3|TRBJ1-2|TRBD1
TGTGCCGCCCACAGGGGGCGAGAAGGCTACACCTTC
CAAHRGREGYTF
>.|TRBV6-5|TRBJ1-3|.
TGTGCCAGCAGTTACTCGAGTGGTTCCTCTGGAAACACCATATATTTT
CASSYSSGSSGNTIYF
>.|TRBV5-1|TRBJ2-3|.
TGCGCCAGCAGCCCCGCCCGGGGGACAGATACGCAGTATTTT
CASSPARGTDTQYF
>.|TRBV4-2|TRBJ1-1|.
TGTGCCAGCAGCCAAGATACTCTGAACACTGAAGCTTTCTTT
CASSQDTLNTEAFF
>once|TRBV4-1|TRBJ2-1|TRBD2
TGCGCCAGCAGCCGTAAAAAGGCTAGCGGGGAATCCTACAATGAGCAGTTCTTC
CASSRKKASGESYNEQFF
>.|TRBV25-1|TRBJ2-3|.
TGTGCCAGCAGTGAATTACGTCACAGGGAAGTGGGCACAGATACGCAGTATTTT
CASSELRHREVGTDTQYF
>.|TRBV7-2|TRBJ2-1|TRBD2
TGTGCCAGCGATGTTACTAGCGGGGCCTACAATGAGCAGTTCTTC
CASDVTSGAYNEQFF
>.|TRBV30|TRBJ2-7|TRBD1
TGTGCCTGGAGTGTCCCGACAGGGGACGAGCAGTACTTC
CAWSVPTGDEQYF
>.|TRBV7-6|TRBJ2-1|.
TGTGCCAGCAGCTTAGATCATGGGACTGGCCACAATGAGCAGTTCTTC
CASSLDHGTGHNEQFF
>.|TRBV11-2|TRBJ1-1|TRBD1
TGTGCCAGCAGCTTAGTCAGCGAGGGGGCGGTGTTCTTT
CASSLVSEGAVFF
>few|TRBV30|TRBJ1-1|.
TGTGCCTGGAGTGTGGGACAGAACACTGAAGCTTTCTTT
CAWSVGQNTEAFF
>.|TRBV27|TRBJ2-5|.
TGTGCCAGCAGCCCGCTCGGGGAGGACAGGAAAGAGACCCAGTACTTC
CASSPLGEDRKETQYF
>.|TRBV30|TRBJ1-1|TRBD1
TGTGCCTGGGGGGGACAGGGCCCCCGAAACACTGAAGCTTTCTTT
CAWGGQGPRNTEAFF
>.|TRBV3-1/TRBV3-2|TRBJ2-1|.
TGTGCCAGCAGCCCATATGGGGGGGAGCAGTTCTTC
CASSPYGGEQFF
>.|TRBV10-2|TRBJ1-4|.
TGCGCCAGCAGGACAGAAAAAAATGAAAAACTGTTTTTT
CASRTEKNEKLFF
>.|TRBV10-2|TRBJ2-7|.
TGCGCCAGCATCCCAGGGATCCCAGGCTTTTACGAGCAGTACTTC
CASIPGIPGFYEQYF
>.|TRBV6-6|TRBJ1-1|.
TGTGCCAGCAGCGGGTTAAAAAACACTGAAGCTTTCTTT
CASSGLKNTEAFF
>.|TRBV24-1|TRBJ1-5|TRBD1
TGTGCCACCTCCGGGACAGGGAAGGGTCAGCCCCAGCATTTT
CATSGTGKGQPQHF
>.|TRBV2|TRBJ1-2|TRBD1
TGTGCCAGCAGTTCCTCGGACAGGGGGCACAACTATGGCTACACCTTC
CASSSSDRGHNYGYTF
>.|TRBV24-1|TRBJ2-2|TRBD2
TGTGCCACCAGTGATTTCACTAGCGGGGGCGTCACCGGGGAGCTGTTTTTT
CATSDFTSGGVTGELFF
>.|TRBV5-1|TRBJ2-1|.
TGCGCCAGCAGCTTTGAGGCTGATGAGCAGTTCTTC
CASSFEADEQFF
>.|TRBV3-1/TRBV3-2|TRBJ2-7|TRBD1
TGTGCCAGCAGCCAAGGGGGGGGACAGGGGTCGTCCTTC
CASSQGGGQGSSF
>.|TRBV6-5|TRBJ1-4|.
TGTGCCAGCAGTTACGGGGGGAACGATGAAAAACTGTTTTTT
CASSYGGNDEKLFF
>.|TRBV27|TRBJ2-6|TRBD1
TGTGCCAGCAGGCCCGGACAGGGACTCTCTGGGGCCAACGTCCTGACTTTC
CASRPGQGLSGANVLTF
>.|TRBV12-3/TRBV12-4|TRBJ1-1|.
TGTGCCAGCAGTTCGACAGAAAGGACTGAAGCTTTCTTT
CASSSTERTEAFF
>.|TRBV4-1|TRBJ1-5|TRBD1
TGCGCCAGCAGCCATGCTACGGGGACAGGGTGGGATCATAGCAATCAGCCCCAGCATTTT
CASSHATGTGWDHSNQPQHF